This TCR beta chain emerged from a study of T cells in Graves' hyperthyroidism and ophthalmopathy. Study-level background: Upon initial diagnosis and before any treatment, peripheral blood was collected. Overall study results and limits: The model made its ophthalmopathy prediction, and onset followed a median around 6.5 months later.

The CDR3 length is 19 residues. Germline V gene lookup returns CDR1 SGHRS and CDR2 YFSETQ. V lost 5 bases to trimming and J lost 5 bases; unmatched junction nucleotides: 17. RNA transcripts yielded amplified TCR beta CDR3 regions. HTBI primers drove first-round RT-PCR of the TCR CDR3. TCRdb ran MiXCR on the multiplex PCR reads and lists one entry per CDR3 protein. Of 250,000 or so distinct CDR3 sequences listed, about a sixth are singletons. This clonotype was detected ten times or more. Its specificity is unknown. Diagnosis rested on symptoms, serum thyroxine and TRAb, thyroid ultrasound, and orbital computed tomography.

The sample taken for sequencing was blood. The sequence was obtained from a woman younger than 30 with Graves' ophthalmopathy. The chain employs TRBV5-1 and TRBJ2-5; 14 nucleotides align to TRBD2. The CDR3 spells CASSYTGTSGGTTMETQYF. In DNA, the CDR3 is TGCGCCAGCAGTTATACCGGGACTAGCGGGGGAACGACGATGGAGACCCAGTACTTC.